These 16 T cell receptor beta chains were all obtained from the same sample, sequenced in a study of OX40 agonist ivuxolimab in advanced cancers. TCRdb's copy holds only in-frame clones and misses some; the assay was immunoSEQ multiplex PCR. The sample contains about 120,000 clones, 75% to 90% of which appear only once. The input for sequencing was CD4+ or CD8+ T cells sorted from blood, taken in a trial of the OX40 agonist ivuxolimab. The receptors were sampled from an adult with an advanced solid tumor such as melanoma, head and neck, liver or kidney cancer.

The chain is built from TRBV5-6 and TRBJ1-6, with 8 bases aligning to TRBD1. The V and J ends lost 0 bases and 7 bases, in that order; junction bases with no gene match: 9. The CDR3 spans 17 residues. Germline V CDR1 and CDR2: SGHDT, YYEEEE. The CDR3 loop reads CASSLGVFGTGNSPLHF. In nucleotides, the CDR3 is TGTGCCAGCAGCTTGGGGGTTTTCGGGACAGGAAATTCACCCCTCCACTTT.

The chain uses TRBV5-6 and TRBJ2-1; no reliable D call. CDR1 is SGHDT and CDR2 is YYEEEE in the germline V gene. V was shortened by 4 bases and J by 1 base, with 12 bases between the two germline ends. The CDR3 covers 15 residues. Here the CDR3 DNA reads TGTGCCAGCAGCGGTACGTCGGCGTCCTACAATGAGCAGTTCTTC. Amino acid sequence: CASSGTSASYNEQFF.

The V gene is TRBV11-1, the J gene TRBJ2-7; TRBD2 is a possible D gene (6 bases). This CDR3 contains 15 residues. From germline, CDR1 is SGHAT and CDR2 FQDESV (reference sequence). V lost 4 bases and J lost 2, with 15 bases in between. The CDR3 DNA reads as TGTGCCAGCAGCTGGGGGGTGGTAGACCCCTACGAGCAGTACTTC. It encodes CASSWGVVDPYEQYF.

The rearrangement links TRBV15 to TRBJ1-4; 9 bases fit TRBD1. The CDR3 runs 15 residues. Germline values: CDR1 LNHNV, CDR2 YYDKDF (reference sequence). J gave up 7 bases and V 5 bases, and 8 bases lay outside the gene matches. The CDR3 DNA reads TGTGCCACCAGCTGGGGACAGGGCCGAGGTGAAAAACTGTTTTTT. Encoded protein: CATSWGQGRGEKLFF.

This chain links TRBV10-2 with TRBJ1-5, with D possibly TRBD1 on 5 matching bases. From germline, CDR1 is WSHSY and CDR2 SAAADI. The CDR3 has 14 amino acids. V was cut by 5 bases and J by 2 bases, with 10 bases left in between. As DNA, the CDR3 is TGCGCCAGCAGTTCAGGGAGGGGCAATCAGCCCCAGCATTTT. This codes for CASSSGRGNQPQHF.

To note about this clone: At one of its ends the junction is not consistent with the germline gene, which may arise from a read error. V gene TRBV7-9 combines with J gene TRBJ2-2; no definite D call. The CDR3 spans 13 residues. Germline loops: CDR1 SEHNR, CDR2 FQNEAQ (reference sequence). CDR3 nucleotide sequence: TGTGCCAGCAACTTAGACCTCATCGGGGAGCTGTTTTTT. Residues: CASNLDLIGELFF.

As concerns this clone: Other DNA sequences from this sample encode an identical CDR3 as well. The chain joins TRBV19 to TRBJ1-1; no definite D call. V was shortened by 4 bases and J by 1 base, with 7 bases between the two germline ends. There are 13 residues in the CDR3. The germline V gene has CDR1 LNHDA and CDR2 SQIVND (reference sequence). The CDR3 reads CASSTQRNTEAFF. CDR3 in DNA: TGTGCCAGTAGTACACAGAGGAACACTGAAGCTTTCTTT.

The chain has TRBV30 and TRBJ1-5; D may be TRBD1 (5 bases). CDR1 is GTSNPN, CDR2 SVGIG, per germline (reference sequence). CDR3 length: 14 residues. The V gene lost 0 bases and the J gene lost 7 bases, with 13 bases spanning the gap. CDR3 nucleotide sequence: TGTGCCTGGAGTGTACTGGGGGGAGGACAGCCCCAGCATTTT. It specifies CAWSVLGGGQPQHF.

The chain carries TRBV7-9 and TRBJ1-2; maybe TRBD1 (5 bases). Trimming left V 5 bases short and J 6 bases short, with 22 bases between. CDR1 and CDR2 from the germline V gene are SEHNR and FQNEAQ (reference sequence). This CDR3 is built from 16 residues. The DNA of the CDR3 is TGTGCCAGCAGCCGGGACGCCGATAGGTTGATCGATGGCTACACCTTC. Translation gives CASSRDADRLIDGYTF.

This chain links TRBV18 with TRBJ2-1; TRBD2 agrees at 14 bases. In germline, CDR1 is KGHSH, CDR2 LQKENI. The V segment lost 3 bases and the J segment 0 bases; nucleotides outside the gene matches: 7. This CDR3 comprises 19 residues. Here the CDR3 reads CASSPRTSGGRSSYNEQFF. For the CDR3, the DNA is TGTGCCAGCTCACCCCGGACTAGCGGGGGGCGGAGCTCCTACAATGAGCAGTTCTTC.

This clone came up a few times. The rearrangement uses TRBV9 and TRBJ1-2; TRBD1 might be the D (6 bases). CDR3 length: 13 amino acids. The ends were cut back, 0 bases at V and 6 bases at J, with 9 bases in the middle. Germline CDR1 is SGDLS and CDR2 is YYNGEE. CDR3 coding DNA: TGTGCCAGCAGCGTAGGGGCAGGGGATGGCTACACCTTC. This encodes CASSVGAGDGYTF.

The chain joins TRBV28 to TRBJ2-2, with D unclear. The V gene lost 4 bases and the J gene lost 3 bases, with 18 bases spanning the gap. Germline V lookup: CDR1 MDHEN, CDR2 SYDVKM. The CDR3 spans 17 residues. CDR3 residues: CASSSTGRSPHTGELFF. The CDR3 DNA reads as TGTGCCAGCAGTTCAACCGGACGATCACCTCACACCGGGGAGCTGTTTTTT.

A word on this clone: Additional DNA sequences in this sample encode the identical CDR3. The CDR3 nucleotides read TGTGCCTGGACGGGGCGGGGTCACGCTTTCTTT. Amino acid sequence: CAWTGRGHAFF. The chain uses TRBV30 and TRBJ1-1; possibly TRBD1 for D (5 bases). The germline V gene encodes CDR1 GTSNPN and CDR2 SVGIG (reference sequence). This CDR3 contains 11 residues. The ends were cut back, 4 bases at V and 11 bases at J, with 14 bases in the middle. The entire variable domain, with the rest obtained from reference TRBV30 and TRBJ1-1, is as follows: SQTIHQWPATLVQPVGSPLSLECTVEGTSNPNLYWYRQAAGRGLQLLFYSVGIGQISSEVPQNLSASRPQDRQFILSSKKLLLSDSGFYLCAWTGRGHAFFGQGTRLTVV.

CDR3 DNA: TGTGCCATCAAAGACGCGAGGGATGGGGAGCAGTACTTC. Residues: CAIKDARDGEQYF. The J gene is TRBJ2-7, the V gene TRBV10-3; D is perhaps TRBD2 (5 bases). This CDR3 region has 13 residues. Germline V CDR1 and CDR2: ENHRY, SYGVKD. V was shortened by 7 bases and J by 7 bases, with 17 bases between the two germline ends.

The V gene is TRBV19, the J gene TRBJ1-4; 9 positions agree with TRBD1. V was clipped by 4 bases and J by 4 bases; unmatched bases: 4. This CDR3 is 15 amino acids long. Germline CDR1 reads LNHDA; CDR2 reads SQIVND (reference sequence). CDR3 loop: CASSTRQGGNEKLFF. DNA for the CDR3: TGTGCCAGTAGTACCCGACAGGGGGGTAATGAAAAACTGTTTTTT. Supplemented by reference TRBV19 and TRBJ1-4, the full variable domain reads DGGITQSPKYLFRKEGQNVTLSCEQNLNHDAMYWYRQDPGQGLRLIYYSQIVNDFQKGDIAEGYSVSREKKESFPLTVTSAQKNPTAFYLCASSTRQGGNEKLFFGSGTQLSVL.

V is TRBV11-2 and J is TRBJ2-2, with 10 bases fitting TRBD1. This CDR3 has 18 residues. V was pared by 1 base and J by 2 bases, with 7 bases of the junction left unmatched. Per germline, CDR1 SGHAT and CDR2 FQNNGV. CDR3 region: CASSLVRGQGDNTGELFF. The CDR3 DNA reads TGTGCCAGCAGCTTAGTCCGTGGACAGGGGGACAACACCGGGGAGCTGTTTTTT.